This TCR beta chain was identified in a study of cytomegalovirus exposure and HLA in healthy donors. Findings and limits, study-wide: There were a few CMV-associated chains whose specificity for CMV antigens was confirmed in vitro. Sequences of the TCR beta chain were said to predict the HLA-A and HLA-B alleles of most subjects accurately.

A note on this clone: Its target is unknown. The junction shows a germline mismatch at one end, possibly a read error.

CDR1 SNHLY and CDR2 FYNNEI come from the germline V gene. The CDR3 is 15 residues long. PCR was performed using 60 Vbeta and 13 Jbeta primers. TCRdb's copy holds only in-frame clones and misses some; the assay was immunoSEQ multiplex PCR. Seen here are around 100,000 clones, more than 60% observed once, and the top ten hold about 3.9%. Sequenced: PBMCs. V usage is TRBV2 and J usage is TRBJ2-1; 7 bases align to TRBD1. This clonotype was sampled from a man aged 25 to 40 in good health and CMV-seronegative. CDR3 DNA sequence: TGTGCCAGCAGGGAAGACAGGGCCTCCTACAATGAGCAGTTCTTC. It is translated as CASREDRASYNEQFF.